The 24 T cell receptor beta chains below all came from one sample that was sequenced in a study of blood T cell repertoires in COVID-19. Assay: immunoSEQ multiplex PCR; the TCRdb copy retains only in-frame clones and omits some. In the table there are roughly 150,000 clones, approximately 92% of which are singletons. The sequencing sample was made of peripheral blood. The receptors stem from a woman aged 60 to 75 with active COVID-19.

The rearrangement links TRBV15 to TRBJ2-5; 9 bases line up with TRBD1. In germline, CDR1 is LNHNV, CDR2 YYDKDF (reference sequence). The CDR3 runs to 18 residues. V lost 0 bases and J lost 5; bases outside the gene matches: 13. Here the CDR3 reads CATSRDWTGGQGIETQYF. Written as DNA, the CDR3 is TGTGCCACCAGCAGAGATTGGACCGGAGGACAGGGGATTGAGACCCAGTACTTC.

The genes are TRBV9 and TRBJ2-1, with TRBD2 matching 13 bases. V gave up 0 bases and J gave up 9 bases; unmatched junction bases: 15. Germline-derived CDR1 and CDR2 are SGDLS and YYNGEE. This CDR3 is 19 amino acids long. The CDR3 bases are TGTGCCAGCAGCGTAGCCGGGACTAGCGGGATTGGGGGATGGGGTGAGCAGTTCTTC. Its protein product is CASSVAGTSGIGGWGEQFF. Full variable domain (missing parts from reference TRBV9 and TRBJ2-1): DSGVTQTPKHLITATGQRVTLRCSPRSGDLSVYWYQQSLDQGLQFLIQYYNGEERAKGNILERFSAQQFPDLHSELNLSSLELGDSALYFCASSVAGTSGIGGWGEQFFGPGTRLTVL.

This chain joins TRBV10-3 and TRBJ2-1, with D maybe TRBD1 (8 bases). Germline V gene sequence: CDR1 ENHRY, CDR2 SYGVKD. CDR3 length equals 15 residues. With 5 bases removed from V and 9 bases from J, the gap between germline ends came to 20 bases. CDR3 sequence: CAISLGQGSGGEQFF. The CDR3 nucleotides are TGTGCCATCAGTCTAGGACAGGGCTCGGGGGGTGAGCAGTTCTTC.

This clone appeared a few times. The chain employs TRBV7-3 and TRBJ2-7, with 7 bases lining up with TRBD2. This CDR3 has 15 residues. Trimming at V came to 2 bases and at J to 4 bases, leaving 8 bases not matched to a gene. CDR1 is SGHTA, CDR2 FQGTGA, per germline. The CDR3 spells CASSLEGGSRYEQYF. The CDR3 bases are TGTGCCAGCAGCTTAGAGGGCGGGAGTAGGTACGAGCAGTACTTC.

A single count supports this clone. This chain uses TRBV19 with TRBJ2-2, with TRBD2 matching 13 bases. V shed 5 bases, J shed 6 bases, and the junction held 6 bases outside the gene matches. The CDR3 has 16 amino acids. The V gene's germline CDR1 is LNHDA and CDR2 SQIVND (reference sequence). This chain's CDR3 is CASSGRTSGSPGELFF. Written as DNA, the CDR3 is TGTGCCAGTAGTGGTAGGACTAGCGGGAGTCCCGGGGAGCTGTTTTTT.

The chain has TRBV30 and TRBJ2-5; a possible D gene is TRBD1 (6 bases). The V end was cut by 1 base, the J end by 5 bases, with 17 bases between. Per germline, CDR1 GTSNPN and CDR2 SVGIG (reference sequence). CDR3 size: 15 residues. The CDR3: CAWSGTRGVWETQYF. CDR3 sequence (DNA): TGTGCCTGGAGTGGGACCAGGGGCGTTTGGGAGACCCAGTACTTC.

On this clone: The same CDR3 also results from other DNA sequences found in this sample. The chain links TRBV10-3 to TRBJ1-5; D may be TRBD1 (6 bases). This CDR3 spans 14 amino acids. V lost 6 bases and J 2 bases, leaving 11 bases between the germline ends. Germline lookup yields CDR1 ENHRY and CDR2 SYGVKD. In DNA form, the CDR3 reads TGTGCCATCAGGGGGGGGGCCGGCAATCAGCCCCAGCATTTT. Protein sequence: CAIRGGAGNQPQHF.

The V call is TRBV2, the J call TRBJ2-2; 7 bases map to TRBD2. After removal of 7 bases from V and 5 bases from J, the junction contained 10 bases not matched to a gene. From germline, CDR1 is SNHLY and CDR2 FYNNEI. The CDR3 extends over 15 amino acids. The CDR3 sequence is CASTEAGVRTGELFF. Here the CDR3 DNA reads TGTGCCAGCACCGAGGCGGGAGTAAGGACCGGGGAGCTGTTTTTT.

The chain has TRBV6-5 and TRBJ1-1; perhaps TRBD1 as D (6 bases). This CDR3 comprises 14 residues. Trimming took off 5 bases at V and 2 bases at J, with 12 bases between the two ends. Germline assignment: CDR1 MNHEY and CDR2 SVGAGI. In DNA form, the CDR3 reads TGTGCCAGCAGTCCACAGGGAATCAACACTGAAGCTTTCTTT. Translated: CASSPQGINTEAFF.

V gene TRBV12-2 combines with J gene TRBJ2-5; whether TRBD1, the table's D call, matches the DNA was not checked. TRBV12-2 is listed as a pseudogene. The CDR3 totals 16 residues. The DNA for the CDR3 is TGTGCAAGTCAGATTATTCACGGACAGCATCAAGAGACCCAGTACTTC. Protein sequence: CASQIIHGQHQETQYF.

The chain couples TRBV18 to TRBJ2-1; 7 positions agree with TRBD2. CDR1 and CDR2 from the germline V gene are KGHSH and LQKENI. The V segment lost 2 bases and the J segment 6 bases; nucleotides outside the gene matches: 10. The CDR3 length is 16 residues. The CDR3 loop reads CASSPGGLAALNEQFF. CDR3 DNA: TGTGCCAGCTCACCAGGCGGGCTAGCGGCCCTCAATGAGCAGTTCTTC.

CDR3 amino acids: CASSEWGLLAGIKETQYF. In DNA, the CDR3 is TGTGCCAGCAGTGAATGGGGGTTACTAGCGGGTATAAAAGAGACCCAGTACTTC. The J gene is TRBJ2-5, the V gene TRBV2, with TRBD2 identical over 9 bases. This CDR3 is built from 18 residues. Germline CDR1 is SNHLY and CDR2 is FYNNEI. V shed 2 bases, J shed 3 bases, and the junction held 13 bases outside the gene matches.

The rearrangement joins TRBV19 to TRBJ2-1; no definite D call. Germline assignment: CDR1 LNHDA and CDR2 SQIVND (reference sequence). V lost 1 base and J lost 7, with 11 bases in between. The length of the CDR3 is 14 residues. CDR3 sequence (DNA): TGTGCCAGTAGTATAGCCCCGAGACTGAATGAGCAGTTCTTC. Its protein product is CASSIAPRLNEQFF. Together with reference TRBV19 and TRBJ2-1, the CDR3 gives the full variable domain: DGGITQSPKYLFRKEGQNVTLSCEQNLNHDAMYWYRQDPGQGLRLIYYSQIVNDFQKGDIAEGYSVSREKKESFPLTVTSAQKNPTAFYLCASSIAPRLNEQFFGPGTRLTVL.

The V and J genes are TRBV6-6 and TRBJ2-5; 11 bases align to TRBD2. Trimming cost V 4 bases and J 2 bases; bases outside gene matches: 3. CDR3 length equals 15 residues. Germline CDR1 and CDR2: MNHNY and SVGAGI (reference sequence). CDR3 loop: CASSLGLAAQETQYF. Here the CDR3 DNA reads TGTGCCAGCAGTTTGGGACTAGCGGCTCAAGAGACCCAGTACTTC.

The sample holds a few counts of this clone. This sequence joins TRBV5-1 and TRBJ2-6, with D perhaps TRBD1 (6 bases). The CDR3 spans 17 residues. CDR1 is SGHRS and CDR2 is YFSETQ in the germline V gene. Trimming pared 4 bases from V and 5 bases from J, leaving 19 bases between. CDR3 nucleotide sequence: TGCGCCAGCAGCAGGGCAGGGGTACGCTCGAGGGCCAACGTCCTGACTTTC. Its translation: CASSRAGVRSRANVLTF.

This clone has a single count. This rearrangement joins TRBV18 to TRBJ1-6; 10 nucleotides agree with TRBD1. Germline CDR1 KGHSH, CDR2 LQKENI. Trimming cost V 3 bases and J 10 bases; bases outside gene matches: 9. CDR3 length: 16 amino acids. The CDR3, as DNA: TGTGCCAGCTCACCCGACCCGACAGGGGGCTTGTCACCCCTCCACTTT. It translates to CASSPDPTGGLSPLHF.

The V gene is TRBV30, the J gene TRBJ1-2, with D tentatively TRBD1 (5 bases). The CDR3 has 12 amino acids. The germline gives CDR1 GTSNPN, CDR2 SVGIG (reference sequence). Trimming shortened V by 7 bases and J by 4 bases, and 13 bases separated the two germline ends. CDR3 residues: CASRQSTYGYTF. Written as DNA, the CDR3 is TGTGCCTCTAGACAGAGTACCTATGGCTACACCTTC. Full variable domain (outside the CDR3, taken from reference TRBV30 and TRBJ1-2): SQTIHQWPATLVQPVGSPLSLECTVEGTSNPNLYWYRQAAGRGLQLLFYSVGIGQISSEVPQNLSASRPQDRQFILSSKKLLLSDSGFYLCASRQSTYGYTFGSGTRLTVV.

The chain uses TRBV10-3 and TRBJ1-1; D might be TRBD1 (5 bases). The CDR3 has 14 residues. Trimming removed 4 bases at V and 4 bases at J, with 13 bases between. Germline-derived CDR1 and CDR2 are ENHRY and SYGVKD. CDR3 coding DNA: TGTGCCATCAGTGCGGGGGTTGGATCCACTGAAGCTTTCTTT. Translation gives CAISAGVGSTEAFF.

CDR3 coding DNA: TGTGCCAGCAGTTTATGGGGACTAGAGGCAGATACGCAGTATTTT. Protein: CASSLWGLEADTQYF. This chain links TRBV27 with TRBJ2-3, with 8 bases that match TRBD2. Germline lookup yields CDR1 MNHEY and CDR2 SMNVEV (reference sequence). Germline trimming cut 1 base from V and 4 bases from J; bases unmatched to any gene: 4. The length of the CDR3 is 15 residues.

The chain's CDR3 is CASSFGAGAGETQYF. The CDR3 DNA sequence: TGTGCCAGCAGCTTCGGGGCAGGGGCGGGAGAGACCCAGTACTTC. The rearrangement uses TRBV7-8 and TRBJ2-5, with a tentative D call TRBD1 (6 bases). The CDR3 length is 15 residues. The germline gives CDR1 SGHVS, CDR2 FQNEAQ. V shed 3 bases and J shed 4 bases, with 15 bases lying between them.

The chain combines TRBV19 with TRBJ1-5; 9 bases match TRBD1. CDR3 size: 19 residues. Germline V gives CDR1 LNHDA, CDR2 SQIVND (reference sequence). V shed 1 base and J 0 bases; nucleotides not matched to a gene: 10. This CDR3 reads CASSIARNRGPYSNQPQHF. CDR3 bases: TGTGCCAGTAGTATAGCTCGGAACAGGGGGCCCTATAGCAATCAGCCCCAGCATTTT.

The CDR3 nucleotides read TGTGCCAGTAGGACAGGATTTAATTCACCCCTCCACTTT. It translates to CASRTGFNSPLHF. This sequence joins TRBV28 and TRBJ1-6; 7 bases match TRBD1. CDR1 is MDHEN and CDR2 is SYDVKM in the germline V gene. The V gene end was trimmed by 9 bases and the J gene end by 6 bases; junction bases not matched to a gene: 5. The CDR3 covers 13 residues. Based on the CDR3 plus reference TRBV28 and TRBJ1-6, the full variable domain is DVKVTQSSRYLVKRTGEKVFLECVQDMDHENMFWYRQDPGLGLRLIYFSYDVKMKEKGDIPEGYSVSREKKERFSLILESASTNQTSMYLCASRTGFNSPLHFGNGTRLTVT.

Of note for this clone: Other DNA sequences in the same sample also yield this CDR3. The V gene is TRBV4-2, the J gene TRBJ2-1; 8 bases are a match to TRBD2. After removal of 1 base from V and 1 base from J, the junction contained 0 bases not matched to a gene. In germline, CDR1 is LGHNA, CDR2 YNFKEQ. The CDR3 is made up of 15 amino acids. CDR3 sequence reads: CASSQASGSYNEQFF. CDR3 sequence (DNA): TGTGCCAGCAGCCAAGCTAGCGGGTCCTACAATGAGCAGTTCTTC.

The chain has TRBV28 and TRBJ1-2; D call uncertain. The V and J ends lost 4 bases and 8 bases respectively, with 17 bases between them. This CDR3 has 14 residues. Germline V lookup: CDR1 MDHEN, CDR2 SYDVKM. The CDR3 sequence is CASSSWTGYRGYTF. DNA for the CDR3: TGTGCCAGCAGTTCCTGGACGGGGTACCGAGGCTACACCTTC.